A selection of T cell receptor beta chains follows, all from one sample in a study of OX40 agonist ivuxolimab in advanced cancers. The protocol was immunoSEQ multiplex PCR, while the TCRdb copy is restricted to in-frame clones and leaves out a portion. The profile shows some 110,000 clones, 90% of them singletons. Sequencing used CD4+ or CD8+ T cells sorted from blood, obtained in a trial of the OX40 agonist ivuxolimab. These receptors all come from an adult with an advanced solid tumor such as melanoma, head and neck, liver or kidney cancer. The CDR3 runs from the conserved cysteine through the conserved F or W. D genes are given only for firm matches.

d_call: NA
cdr3_length: 14
v_call: TRBV19
cdr3_aa: CASTGTQNTGELFF

d_call: TRBD1
cdr3_length: 16
v_call: TRBV28
cdr3_aa: CASSSPFTGAGTEAFF

d_call: NA
cdr3_length: 11
v_call: TRBV4-2
cdr3_aa: CASSQFETQYF

d_call: TRBD2
cdr3_length: 15
v_call: TRBV18
cdr3_aa: CASSPTSGGADTQYF

d_call: NA
cdr3_length: 15
v_call: TRBV4-2
cdr3_aa: CASSLTGPSGSEQYF

d_call: NA
cdr3_length: 13
v_call: TRBV19
cdr3_aa: CASSNTIGSPLHF

d_call: NA
cdr3_length: 13
v_call: TRBV6-5
cdr3_aa: CASLGTVPYEQYF

d_call: NA
cdr3_length: 14
v_call: TRBV2
cdr3_aa: CASGRDSDVGGYTF

d_call: NA
cdr3_length: 15
v_call: TRBV6-5
cdr3_aa: CASSYSLRVADTQYF

d_call: TRBD1
cdr3_length: 13
v_call: TRBV7-2
cdr3_aa: CASSPLDRGANTF

d_call: TRBD1
cdr3_length: 14
v_call: TRBV7-2
cdr3_aa: CASSTGQGTTEAFF

d_call: TRBD1
cdr3_length: 14
v_call: TRBV6-5
cdr3_aa: CAVHRRDRAAEQYF

d_call: NA
cdr3_length: 13
v_call: TRBV7-7
cdr3_aa: CASSLAELDEQFF

d_call: NA
cdr3_length: 15
v_call: TRBV27
cdr3_aa: CASSLSRGLGYGYTF

d_call: NA
cdr3_length: 15
v_call: TRBV2
cdr3_aa: CASTEGRSPSDTQYF

d_call: NA
cdr3_length: 14
v_call: TRBV5-4
cdr3_aa: CASSRAQPGTEAFF

d_call: NA
cdr3_length: 15
v_call: TRBV4-2
cdr3_aa: CASSQDWRIRDEQYF

d_call: TRBD1
cdr3_length: 13
v_call: TRBV7-9
cdr3_aa: CASKTGINEKLFF

d_call: NA
cdr3_length: 14
v_call: TRBV19
cdr3_aa: CASSINSGANVLTF

d_call: NA
cdr3_length: 14
v_call: TRBV5-1
cdr3_aa: CASSLGSVGNTIYF

d_call: NA
cdr3_length: 12
v_call: TRBV27
cdr3_aa: CASTNVGGKQFF

d_call: NA
cdr3_length: 15
v_call: TRBV5-1
cdr3_aa: CASSTQVNSYNEQFF

d_call: NA
cdr3_length: 13
v_call: TRBV6-5
cdr3_aa: CASSRTALSEAFF

d_call: NA
cdr3_length: 15
v_call: TRBV27
cdr3_aa: CASSLIRDNTGELFF

d_call: TRBD2
cdr3_length: 16
v_call: TRBV5-1
cdr3_aa: CASSLDAGGLGGEQFF

d_call: TRBD1
cdr3_length: 16
v_call: TRBV9
cdr3_aa: CASSQEGTGLNYGYTF

d_call: TRBD1
cdr3_length: 16
v_call: TRBV5-1
cdr3_aa: CASNAVPGQGAFGYTF

d_call: NA
cdr3_length: 16
v_call: TRBV18
cdr3_aa: CASSPRAGEHGNTIYF

d_call: TRBD1
cdr3_length: 16
v_call: TRBV9
cdr3_aa: CASSPQGADSGNTIYF

d_call: NA
cdr3_length: 13
v_call: TRBV30
cdr3_aa: CAWSVTGRETQYF

d_call: TRBD1
cdr3_length: 16
v_call: TRBV7-2
cdr3_aa: CASSFGSTGGGYEQYF

d_call: NA
cdr3_length: 12
v_call: TRBV6-6
cdr3_aa: CASSYPEGEAFF

d_call: NA
cdr3_length: 15
v_call: TRBV2
cdr3_aa: CASRSLVAGANVLTF

d_call: NA
cdr3_length: 15
v_call: TRBV6-5
cdr3_aa: CASSYLPGGDSPLHF

d_call: NA
cdr3_length: 12
v_call: TRBV30
cdr3_aa: CAWSTGETEAFF

d_call: NA
cdr3_length: 14
v_call: TRBV19
cdr3_aa: CASSISRVTETQYF

d_call: TRBD1
cdr3_length: 14
v_call: TRBV5-1
cdr3_aa: CASRSTGTGNEQFF

d_call: NA
cdr3_length: 13
v_call: TRBV4-1
cdr3_aa: CASSQVTGDGYTF

d_call: NA
cdr3_length: 15
v_call: TRBV7-8
cdr3_aa: CASSLGQGSTDTQYF

d_call: NA
cdr3_length: 16
v_call: TRBV5-1
cdr3_aa: CASSDGGHGGSREQYF

d_call: TRBD1
cdr3_length: 14
v_call: TRBV6-1
cdr3_aa: CASSVTGGDQPQHF

d_call: NA
cdr3_length: 10
v_call: TRBV28
cdr3_aa: CASSLNGYTF

d_call: NA
cdr3_length: 13
v_call: TRBV18
cdr3_aa: CASSPQGNTEAFF

d_call: NA
cdr3_length: 11
v_call: TRBV30
cdr3_aa: CAWSQGYGYTF

d_call: NA
cdr3_length: 18
v_call: TRBV7-9
cdr3_aa: CASSLGLTGNVGNQPQHF

d_call: NA
cdr3_length: 11
v_call: TRBV30
cdr3_aa: CAWTSYNEQFF

d_call: NA
cdr3_length: 14
v_call: TRBV19
cdr3_aa: CASSMSAAKNIQYF

d_call: TRBD1
cdr3_length: 14
v_call: TRBV28
cdr3_aa: CASTQPGGNSPLHF

d_call: TRBD1
cdr3_length: 15
v_call: TRBV19
cdr3_aa: CASSGRTGRWTEAFF

d_call: TRBD2
cdr3_length: 16
v_call: TRBV7-9
cdr3_aa: CASSLGSGATRETQYF

d_call: TRBD1
cdr3_length: 13
v_call: TRBV6-5
cdr3_aa: CASSSDRNYGYTF

d_call: NA
cdr3_length: 16
v_call: TRBV21-1
cdr3_aa: CASSRRGPKANYGYTF

d_call: NA
cdr3_length: 13
v_call: TRBV10-2
cdr3_aa: CASSDKGNQPQHF

d_call: NA
cdr3_length: 15
v_call: TRBV2
cdr3_aa: CASSESPNSNQPQHF